These 23 T cell receptor beta chains were all obtained from the same sample, sequenced in a study of cytomegalovirus exposure and HLA in healthy donors. The PCR contained 60 Vbeta and 13 Jbeta primers. Assay: immunoSEQ multiplex PCR; the TCRdb copy retains only in-frame clones and omits some. The sample data list tens of thousands of clones. Sequenced: PBMCs. The receptors were sampled from a woman aged 40 to 50 in good health and CMV-seropositive.

V is TRBV7-2 and J is TRBJ2-5; 11 bases align to TRBD2. The CDR3 runs to 16 residues. Trimming removed 5 bases from V and 4 bases from J; junction bases left unmatched: 9. Germline lookup yields CDR1 SGHTA and CDR2 FQGNSA. CDR3 in amino acids: CASSPGLAGVGETQYF. As DNA, the CDR3 is TGTGCCAGCAGCCCCGGACTAGCGGGTGTAGGAGAGACCCAGTACTTC.

The chain couples TRBV7-3 to TRBJ1-4; the D gene is possibly TRBD1 (5 bases). Germline assignment: CDR1 SGHTA and CDR2 FQGTGA. Trimming removed 2 bases from V and 3 bases from J, with 19 bases in between. The CDR3 covers 18 residues. This CDR3 reads CASSLSPPGINPNEKLFF. DNA of the CDR3: TGTGCCAGCAGCTTATCCCCCCCAGGGATTAATCCTAATGAAAAACTGTTTTTT. The entire variable domain, with the rest obtained from reference TRBV7-3 and TRBJ1-4, is as follows: GAGVSQTPSNKVTEKGKYVELRCDPISGHTALYWYRQSLGQGPEFLIYFQGTGAADDSGLPNDRFFAVRPEGSVSTLKIQRTERGDSAVYLCASSLSPPGINPNEKLFFGSGTQLSVL.

V is TRBV5-1 and J is TRBJ1-1; TRBD1 is a possible D gene (5 bases). Germline CDR1 is SGHRS and CDR2 is YFSETQ. The CDR3 is 14 residues long. V lost 5 bases and J 1 base, leaving 12 bases between the germline ends. Here the CDR3 DNA reads TGCGCCAGCAGTTCCCGGGACTCGAACACTGAAGCTTTCTTT. Encoded protein: CASSSRDSNTEAFF. Together with reference TRBV5-1 and TRBJ1-1, the CDR3 gives the full variable domain: KAGVTQTPRYLIKTRGQQVTLSCSPISGHRSVSWYQQTPGQGLQFLFEYFSETQRNKGNFPGRFSGRQFSNSRSEMNVSTLELGDSALYLCASSSRDSNTEAFFGQGTRLTVV.

The chain joins TRBV14 to TRBJ2-1, with no clear D. Trimming took off 3 bases at V and 0 bases at J, with 21 bases between the two ends. This CDR3 has 19 amino acids. Per germline, CDR1 SGHDN and CDR2 FVKESK. CDR3 sequence: CASSHKIFRRRSSYNEQFF. The CDR3, as DNA: TGTGCCAGCAGCCACAAAATTTTCCGGCGGAGAAGCTCCTACAATGAGCAGTTCTTC.

The CDR3 is CAIDSGSPGANVLTF. The CDR3 DNA is TGTGCCATCGATTCAGGGTCCCCTGGGGCCAACGTCCTGACTTTC. The rearrangement joins TRBV10-3 to TRBJ2-6; tentative D call: TRBD1 (5 bases). The CDR3 totals 15 residues. The V end lost 8 bases, the J end lost 2 bases, and 13 bases lay between the germline ends. The V gene's germline CDR1 is ENHRY and CDR2 SYGVKD.

This chain links TRBV27 with TRBJ1-2, with 12 bases aligning to TRBD1. Trimming at V came to 6 bases and at J to 4 bases, leaving 6 bases not matched to a gene. Germline V gene data show CDR1 as MNHEY and CDR2 as SMNVEV (reference sequence). The CDR3 length is 15 residues. The CDR3 DNA reads as TGTGCCAGCAGGCCCCGGGACAGGGGGCCCTATGGCTACACCTTC. Translation: CASRPRDRGPYGYTF.

A note on this clone: Other DNA sequences in the sample encode the same CDR3. The V call is TRBV5-1, the J call TRBJ2-7; D remains ambiguous. Trimming removed 2 bases at V and 4 bases at J, with 7 bases between. CDR1 and CDR2 (germline): SGHRS, YFSETQ. The CDR3 extends over 12 amino acids. The CDR3 spells CASSLGVYEQYF. CDR3 coding DNA: TGCGCCAGCAGCTTAGGAGTATACGAGCAGTACTTC.

The rearrangement links TRBV11-3 to TRBJ2-4; 13 nucleotides agree with TRBD2. Germline assignment: CDR1 SGHNT and CDR2 YENEEA. V lost 8 bases and J lost 0; bases outside the gene matches: 10. CDR3 length: 18 residues. CDR3 DNA sequence: TGTGCCAGCTCAGGACTAGCGGGAGCCGTTCTAGCCAAAAACATTCAGTACTTC. Translated: CASSGLAGAVLAKNIQYF.

The rearrangement joins TRBV5-1 to TRBJ2-7; 12 bases line up with TRBD1. Germline V CDR1 and CDR2: SGHRS, YFSETQ. The CDR3 is 16 amino acids. Trimming cost V 4 bases and J 1 base; bases outside gene matches: 6. In nucleotides, the CDR3 is TGCGCCAGCAGCCATACGGGACAGGGGGCTTCCTACGAGCAGTACTTC. This encodes CASSHTGQGASYEQYF.

On this clone: One end of the junction does not line up with germline, which may come from a read error. Within the sample, other DNA sequences also encode this same CDR3. CDR3 nucleotide sequence: TGTGCCAGCAGCTTCGGCAGCGCGAACACTGAGGCTTTCTTT. Encoded protein: CASSFGSANTEAFF. The rearrangement uses TRBV7-2 and TRBJ1-1, with D unresolved. CDR3 length: 14 amino acids. Germline CDR1 is SGHTA and CDR2 is FQGNSA.

The J gene is TRBJ2-7, the V gene TRBV25-1, with 12 bases that match TRBD2. CDR1 and CDR2 (germline): MGHDK, SYGVNS. Trimming took 3 bases from V and 9 from J; bases not matched to a gene: 9. This CDR3 is 15 amino acids long. CDR3 sequence: CASSDPAGLAGAQYF. The CDR3 DNA reads TGTGCCAGCAGTGACCCAGCGGGACTAGCGGGTGCGCAGTACTTC.

V is TRBV5-1 and J is TRBJ1-2; a possible D gene is TRBD1 (6 bases). The CDR3 is 16 residues long. V lost 0 bases and J 6 bases, leaving 18 bases between the germline ends. Per the germline V gene, CDR1 is SGHRS and CDR2 is YFSETQ. CDR3 DNA sequence: TGCGCCAGCAGCTTGGTTGCAGGGGAAGGGCAGGATGGCTACACCTTC. It yields the protein CASSLVAGEGQDGYTF.

CDR3 amino acids: CASSEVGRGGDYEQYF. The CDR3 DNA follows: TGTGCCAGCAGCGAGGTGGGGCGGGGAGGGGACTACGAGCAGTACTTC. The chain combines TRBV5-6 with TRBJ2-7; TRBD2 agrees at 7 bases. The trim removed 4 bases at V and 3 bases at J, leaving 13 bases unmatched. The germline CDR1 and CDR2 sequences are SGHDT and YYEEEE. This CDR3 comprises 16 residues. The full variable domain, rest sourced from reference TRBV5-6 and TRBJ2-7, is DAGVTQSPTHLIKTRGQQVTLRCSPKSGHDTVSWYQQALGQGPQFIFQYYEEEERQRGNFPDRFSGHQFPNYSSELNVNALLLGDSALYLCASSEVGRGGDYEQYFGPGTRLTVT.

The chain carries TRBV7-9 and TRBJ2-3; 9 nucleotides line up with TRBD1. The germline V gene encodes CDR1 SEHNR and CDR2 FQNEAQ (reference sequence). After removal of 3 bases from V and 6 bases from J, the junction contained 4 bases not matched to a gene. The CDR3 totals 14 residues. CDR3 amino acids: CASSFWDRADTQYF. DNA of the CDR3: TGTGCCAGCAGCTTCTGGGACAGGGCGGATACGCAGTATTTT. The variable domain in full, with the rest retrieved from reference TRBV7-9 and TRBJ2-3, is DTGVSQNPRHKITKRGQNVTFRCDPISEHNRLYWYRQTLGQGPEFLTYFQNEAQLEKSRLLSDRFSAERPKGSFSTLEIQRTEQGDSAMYLCASSFWDRADTQYFGPGTRLTVL.

The V and J genes are TRBV7-9 and TRBJ1-1; no clear D. The V and J ends lost 7 bases and 5 bases respectively, with 11 bases between them. Germline loops: CDR1 SEHNR, CDR2 FQNEAQ (reference sequence). The CDR3 totals 12 residues. The chain's CDR3 is CASTLGETEAFF. In DNA, the CDR3 is TGTGCCAGCACCTTGGGCGAAACTGAAGCTTTCTTT.

The chain is built from TRBV12-5 and TRBJ2-7; 7 nucleotides match TRBD1. The germline V gene has CDR1 LGHNT and CDR2 FRNRAP. Trimming at V came to 6 bases and at J to 1 base, leaving 9 bases not matched to a gene. The CDR3 extends over 15 amino acids. CDR3 sequence reads: CASGPNRGQSYEQYF. The CDR3 nucleotides read TGTGCTAGTGGCCCCAACAGGGGCCAATCCTACGAGCAGTACTTC.

The rearrangement links TRBV7-9 to TRBJ1-1; D gene ambiguous. Germline lookup yields CDR1 SEHNR and CDR2 FQNEAQ (reference sequence). The CDR3 spans 12 residues. Trimming left V 1 base short and J 8 bases short, with 8 bases between. CDR3 in DNA: TGTGCCAGCAGCTTAGAGTACAGCGAAGCTTTCTTT. This encodes CASSLEYSEAFF.

V usage is TRBV5-1 and J usage is TRBJ1-2; the match to TRBD1 covers 11 bases. After removal of 4 bases from V and 2 bases from J, the junction contained 1 base not matched to a gene. Germline assignment: CDR1 SGHRS and CDR2 YFSETQ. The CDR3 extends over 14 amino acids. The CDR3 reads CASSRDRGNYGYTF. Here the CDR3 DNA reads TGCGCCAGCAGCAGGGACAGGGGGAACTATGGCTACACCTTC.

The genes are TRBV21-1 and TRBJ2-3; the DNA was not used to check the table's D call, TRBD2. TRBV21-1 is classified as a pseudogene. CDR3 length: 18 residues. The CDR3 nucleotides read TGTGCCAGCAGCAAAGATGATAGCGGGAGGGCGGGCACAGATACGCAGTATTTT. Translated: CASSKDDSGRAGTDTQYF.

The rearrangement uses TRBV6-1 and TRBJ2-3; 10 bases agree with TRBD2. This CDR3 is built from 15 residues. Germline CDR1 MNHNS, CDR2 SASEGT. The V and J ends lost 6 bases and 2 bases, in that order; junction bases with no gene match: 5. The CDR3 protein is CASRKLAGHTDTQYF. In DNA, the CDR3 is TGTGCCAGCAGAAAACTAGCGGGGCACACAGATACGCAGTATTTT.

The rearrangement joins TRBV11-2 to TRBJ2-5, with unresolved D. Per germline, CDR1 SGHAT and CDR2 FQNNGV. The V and J ends lost 1 base and 3 bases respectively, with 6 bases between them. The CDR3 spans 13 residues. The CDR3: CASSLGQKETQYF. DNA of the CDR3: TGTGCCAGCAGCTTAGGGCAAAAAGAGACCCAGTACTTC. The full variable domain, completed using reference TRBV11-2 and TRBJ2-5, is EAGVAQSPRYKIIEKRQSVAFWCNPISGHATLYWYQQILGQGPKLLIQFQNNGVVDDSQLPKDRFSAERLKGVDSTLKIQPAKLEDSAVYLCASSLGQKETQYFGPGTRLLVL.

The chain has TRBV6-5 and TRBJ2-3, with 10 bases identical to TRBD2. Germline V gives CDR1 MNHEY, CDR2 SVGAGI. The length of the CDR3 is 15 residues. V shed 0 bases, J shed 3 bases, and the junction held 0 bases outside the gene matches. This CDR3 is CASSYSTSGTDTQYF. DNA of the CDR3: TGTGCCAGCAGTTACTCGACTAGCGGGACAGATACGCAGTATTTT.

V gene TRBV29-1 combines with J gene TRBJ2-5; 9 bases are a match to TRBD2. The germline CDR1 and CDR2 sequences are SQVTM and ANQGSEA. CDR3 length equals 15 residues. V trimming: 4 bases; J trimming: 2 bases; junction bases outside the gene matches: 8. CDR3 sequence: CSVATSGSLQETQYF. The CDR3 DNA sequence: TGCAGCGTTGCGACTAGCGGAAGCCTTCAAGAGACCCAGTACTTC.